Listed below are T cell receptor beta chains from one sample, sequenced in a study of regulatory T cells in long-lasting Graves disease. TCRdb itself ran the multiplex PCR reads through MiXCR, one entry per CDR3 protein. The sample records some 490,000 distinct CDR3 sequences, around 12% being singletons. In addition, the sample was reused for a study of T cells in Graves' hyperthyroidism and ophthalmopathy.

The sample in question was peripheral blood mononuclear cells (PBMCs), obtained at new diagnosis, from a patient treated with antithyroid drugs. The source of these receptors is a woman in her twenties or thirties with Graves disease. CDR3s include the opening cysteine and the closing phenylalanine or tryptophan. A D gene is named only where the DNA matches it firmly. Size tells how often a clone was seen (once, few, many) or the class of an expanded clone, and some rows leave it out.

size,D,J,V,CDR3,DNA
many,NA,TRBJ1-2,TRBV30,CAWSVRLGGSGGYTF,TGTGCCTGGAGTGTACGATTGGGAGGATCGGGGGGCTACACCTTC
many,TRBD1,TRBJ2-2,TRBV15,CATSGQGAETGELFF,TGTGCCACCAGCGGACAGGGGGCAGAAACCGGGGAGCTGTTTTTT
NA,NA,TRBJ2-1,TRBV9,CASSVVGGHEQFF,TGTGCCAGCAGCGTAGTTGGGGGTCATGAGCAGTTCTTC
many,NA,TRBJ1-5,TRBV5-1,CASSFGVAGQPQHF,TGCGCCAGCAGCTTTGGGGTAGCTGGGCAGCCCCAGCATTTT
NA,TRBD2,TRBJ2-3,TRBV27,CASSPPPGLAVVGTDTQYF,TGTGCCAGCAGCCCCCCCCCCGGACTAGCGGTTGTAGGCACAGATACGCAGTATTTT
many,NA,TRBJ1-2,TRBV20-1,CSAIEGALSYGCTF,NA
NA,TRBD1,TRBJ1-4,TRBV20-1,CSANQDRGRIEKLFF,TGCAGTGCTAACCAGGACAGGGGGAGAATTGAAAAACTGTTTTTT
NA,NA,TRBJ2-2,TRBV5-1,CASSLVSFTGELFF,TGCGCCAGCAGCTTGGTTAGTTTCACCGGGGAGCTGTTTTTT
many,NA,TRBJ1-5,TRBV20-1,CSAQERQPQHF,TGCAGTGCTCAGGAGCGTCAGCCCCAGCATTTT
NA,NA,TRBJ2-1,TRBV7-3,CASSLTEGNEQFF,TGTGCCAGCAGCTTAACAGAGGGTAATGAGCAGTTCTTC
many,TRBD1,TRBJ2-7,TRBV2,CASSARAGGDEQYF,TGTGCCAGCAGCGCTAGGGCAGGGGGCGACGAGCAGTACTTC
few,TRBD1,TRBJ1-1,TRBV5-6,CASSLQGGVTEAFF,TGTGCCAGCAGCTTGCAGGGGGGAGTGACTGAAGCTTTCTTT
many,TRBD1,TRBJ1-6,TRBV2,CASSVQTGGNPPLHF,TGTGCCAGCAGTGTCCAGACAGGGGGTAATCCACCCCTCCACTTT
few,NA,TRBJ1-5,TRBV11-2,CASSYRDWGTQHF,TGTGCCAGCAGCTACCGCGATTGGGGGACCCAGCATTTT
NA,TRBD2,TRBJ2-1,TRBV15,CATSRVAVAGTSSYNEQFF,TGTGCCACCAGCAGAGTGGCGGTAGCGGGTACTAGCTCCTACAATGAGCAGTTCTTC
NA,TRBD2,TRBJ2-1,TRBV2,CASIGAGGPRNEQFF,TGTGCCAGCATTGGGGCGGGAGGGCCAAGGAATGAGCAGTTCTTC
NA,NA,TRBJ1-3,TRBV6-1,CASRINRVSGNTIYF,TGTGCCAGCAGAATTAACAGGGTCTCTGGAAACACCATATATTTT
few,NA,TRBJ1-2,TRBV7-2,CASSFVSEGPYGYTF,TGTGCCAGCAGCTTCGTTAGCGAGGGACCCTATGGCTACACCTTC
few,NA,TRBJ2-1,TRBV18,CASSPKESSYNEQFF,TGTGCCAGCTCCCCGAAGGAAAGCTCCTACAATGAGCAGTTCTTC
many,NA,TRBJ2-7,TRBV2,CASSDTSYEQYF,TGTGCCAGCTCGGACACCTCCTACGAGCAGTACTTC